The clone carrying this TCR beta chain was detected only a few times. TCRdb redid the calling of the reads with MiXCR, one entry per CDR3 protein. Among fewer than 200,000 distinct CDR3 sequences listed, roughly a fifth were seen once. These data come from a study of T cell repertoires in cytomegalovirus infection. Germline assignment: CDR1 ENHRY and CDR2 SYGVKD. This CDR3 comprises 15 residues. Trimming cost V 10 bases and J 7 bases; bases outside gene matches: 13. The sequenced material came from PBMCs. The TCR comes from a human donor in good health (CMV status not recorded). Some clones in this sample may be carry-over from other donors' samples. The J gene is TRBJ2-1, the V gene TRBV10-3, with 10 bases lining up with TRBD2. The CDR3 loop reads CATRLAGSGPNEQFF. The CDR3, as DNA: TGTGCCACGCGACTAGCGGGTTCAGGACCGAATGAGCAGTTCTTC.